This record looks at one T cell receptor beta chain sequence and its context. Antigen specificity is unknown. This PCR relied on a set of 60 Vbeta primers and 13 Jbeta primers. Generated by immunoSEQ multiplex PCR, the TCRdb table keeps only in-frame clones and is missing some. Of over 150,000 clones listed, roughly 81% are singletons. The data were taken from a study of cytomegalovirus exposure and HLA in healthy donors. CDR3 length equals 14 residues. The germline CDR1 and CDR2 sequences are SGDLS and YYNGEE. V trimming: 4 bases; J trimming: 4 bases; junction bases outside the gene matches: 6. The study's findings and limits: Generally TCR sequences proved uncommon, though certain public TCRs appeared in numerous donors.

This clonotype was sampled from a woman aged 50 to 60 in good health and CMV-seronegative. The V and J genes are TRBV9 and TRBJ1-1; TRBD1 matches 8 bases. Specimen: PBMCs. CDR3 region: CASSRQGISTEAFF. Written as DNA, the CDR3 is TGTGCCAGCAGCAGACAGGGGATTAGCACTGAAGCTTTCTTT.